This T cell receptor beta chain stems from a study of tumor and adjacent non-tumor tissue in lung cancer. Study as a whole: Histology: under 15 adenocarcinoma, a couple of squamous cell carcinoma, 1 small cell lung cancer. The patients, about nine men and 5 women, were roughly 31 to 85 with stage I to III disease.

The study, taken as a whole, reports: Top 100 clones took a larger repertoire share in normal lung. Tumor tissue had significantly higher TCR diversity than normal lung.

TCRbeta libraries were built with three rounds of nested PCR, modified from ARM-PCR. TCRdb re-called the multiplex PCR reads with MiXCR, one entry per CDR3 protein. The table includes approximately 120,000 distinct CDR3 sequences, 60% to 80% detected once. This clonotype was detected many times. What it binds is not known. The template was RNA from unsorted bulk tissue. Distant lung tissue was collected more than 3 cm away from the tumor edge. The sample consisted of distant non-tumor lung tissue. This sequence was found in a man between 60 and 75 years old with non-small cell lung cancer.

CDR3 coding DNA: TGTGCCAGCGGCGTGGGGGGCTATGGAGATACGCAGTATTTT. Residues: CASGVGGYGDTQYF. The J gene is TRBJ2-3, the V gene TRBV12-3 or TRBV12-4; either TRBD1 or TRBD2 may supply D (6 bases each). Trimming removed 8 bases at V and 5 bases at J, with 17 bases between. CDR3 length: 14 residues.